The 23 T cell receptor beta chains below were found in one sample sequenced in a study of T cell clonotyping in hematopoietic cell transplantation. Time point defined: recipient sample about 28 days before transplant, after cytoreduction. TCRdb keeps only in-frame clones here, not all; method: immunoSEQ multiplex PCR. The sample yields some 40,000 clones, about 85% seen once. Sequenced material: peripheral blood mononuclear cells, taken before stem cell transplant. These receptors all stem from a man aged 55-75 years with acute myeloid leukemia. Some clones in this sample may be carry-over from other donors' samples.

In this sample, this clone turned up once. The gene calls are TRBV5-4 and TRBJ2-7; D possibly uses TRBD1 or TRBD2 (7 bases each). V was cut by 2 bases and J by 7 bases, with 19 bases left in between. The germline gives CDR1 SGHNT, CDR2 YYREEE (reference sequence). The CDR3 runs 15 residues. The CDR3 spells CASSLPQGRGREQYF. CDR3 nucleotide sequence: TGTGCCAGCAGCTTACCCCAGGGGAGGGGGCGAGAGCAGTACTTC.

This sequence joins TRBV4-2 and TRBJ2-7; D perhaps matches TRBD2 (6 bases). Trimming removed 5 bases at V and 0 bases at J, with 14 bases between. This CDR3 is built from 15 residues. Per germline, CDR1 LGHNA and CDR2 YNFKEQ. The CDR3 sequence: CASSVSWDFSYEQYF. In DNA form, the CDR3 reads TGTGCCAGCAGCGTAAGTTGGGACTTCTCCTACGAGCAGTACTTC.

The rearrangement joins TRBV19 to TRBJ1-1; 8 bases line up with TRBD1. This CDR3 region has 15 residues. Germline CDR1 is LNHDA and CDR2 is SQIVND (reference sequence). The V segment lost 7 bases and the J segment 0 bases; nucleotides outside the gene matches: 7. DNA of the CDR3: TGTGCCAGTATTTATCAGGGGGCTTTGAACACTGAAGCTTTCTTT. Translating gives CASIYQGALNTEAFF. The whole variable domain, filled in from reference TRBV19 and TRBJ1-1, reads DGGITQSPKYLFRKEGQNVTLSCEQNLNHDAMYWYRQDPGQGLRLIYYSQIVNDFQKGDIAEGYSVSREKKESFPLTVTSAQKNPTAFYLCASIYQGALNTEAFFGQGTRLTVV.

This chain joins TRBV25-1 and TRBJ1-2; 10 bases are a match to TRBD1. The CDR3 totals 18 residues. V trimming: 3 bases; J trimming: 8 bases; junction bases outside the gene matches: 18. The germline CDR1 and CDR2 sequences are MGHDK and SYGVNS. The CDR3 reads CASSDFTGTGATHYGYTF. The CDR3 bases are TGTGCCAGCAGTGACTTTACCGGGACAGGGGCCACACATTACGGCTACACCTTC.

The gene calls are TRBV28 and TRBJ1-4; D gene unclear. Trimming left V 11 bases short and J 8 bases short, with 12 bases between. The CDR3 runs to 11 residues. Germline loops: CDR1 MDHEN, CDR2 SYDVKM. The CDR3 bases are TGTGCCTCGAGGTATGGGGAAAAACTGTTTTTT. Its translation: CASRYGEKLFF.

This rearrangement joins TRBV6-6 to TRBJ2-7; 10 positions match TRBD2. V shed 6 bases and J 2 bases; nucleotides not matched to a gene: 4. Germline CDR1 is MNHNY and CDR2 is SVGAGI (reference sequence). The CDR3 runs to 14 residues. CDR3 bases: TGTGCCAGCAGACCGGGGACTAGCGCCTACGAGCAGTACTTC. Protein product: CASRPGTSAYEQYF.

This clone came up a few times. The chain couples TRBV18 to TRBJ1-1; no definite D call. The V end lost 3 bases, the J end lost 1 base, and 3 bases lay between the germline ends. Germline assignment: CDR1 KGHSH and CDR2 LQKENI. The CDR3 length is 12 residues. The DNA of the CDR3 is TGTGCCAGCTCACCCCAGAACACTGAAGCTTTCTTT. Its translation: CASSPQNTEAFF.

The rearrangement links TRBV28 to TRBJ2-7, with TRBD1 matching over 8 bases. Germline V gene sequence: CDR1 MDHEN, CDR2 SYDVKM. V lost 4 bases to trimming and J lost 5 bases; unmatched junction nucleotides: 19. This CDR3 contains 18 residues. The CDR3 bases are TGTGCCAGCAGTTCCGGGACAGGCCGTATCGATAAGCAGAACGAGCAGTACTTC. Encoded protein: CASSSGTGRIDKQNEQYF.

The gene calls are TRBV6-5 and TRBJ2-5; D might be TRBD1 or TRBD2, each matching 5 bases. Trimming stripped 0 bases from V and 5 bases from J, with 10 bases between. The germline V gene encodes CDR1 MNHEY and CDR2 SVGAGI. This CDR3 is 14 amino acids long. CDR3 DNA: TGTGCCAGCAGTTACTCTACGGGGCGGGAGACCCAGTACTTC. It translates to CASSYSTGRETQYF.

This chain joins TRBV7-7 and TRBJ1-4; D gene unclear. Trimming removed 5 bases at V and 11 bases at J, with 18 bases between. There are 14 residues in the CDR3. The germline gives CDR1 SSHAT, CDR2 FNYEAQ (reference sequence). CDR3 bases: TGTGCCAGCAGCGAAGACGGGAAAGTGGGGAAACTGTTTTTT. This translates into CASSEDGKVGKLFF.

DNA for the CDR3: TGTGCCAGCAGCCCGAGGACCTGGACAGGGGGCCGGAACACTGAAGCTTTCTTT. Amino acids: CASSPRTWTGGRNTEAFF. The chain links TRBV11-1 to TRBJ1-1, with 11 bases that match TRBD1. Germline V gene lookup returns CDR1 SGHAT and CDR2 FQDESV (reference sequence). The CDR3 contains 18 residues. V was clipped by 5 bases and J by 1 base; unmatched bases: 12.

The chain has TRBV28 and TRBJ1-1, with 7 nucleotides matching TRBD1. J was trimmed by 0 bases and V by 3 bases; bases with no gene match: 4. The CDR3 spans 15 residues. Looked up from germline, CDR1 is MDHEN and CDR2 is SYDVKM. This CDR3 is CASSFGDRLNTEAFF. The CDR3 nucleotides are TGTGCCAGCAGTTTTGGGGACAGATTGAACACTGAAGCTTTCTTT.

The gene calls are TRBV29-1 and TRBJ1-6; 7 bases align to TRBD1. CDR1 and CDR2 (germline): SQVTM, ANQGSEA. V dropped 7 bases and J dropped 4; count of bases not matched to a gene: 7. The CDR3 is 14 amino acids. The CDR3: CSASTGSYNSPLHF. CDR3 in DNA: TGCAGCGCTTCGACAGGGTCTTATAATTCACCCCTCCACTTT.

Written as DNA, the CDR3 is TGTGCCAGCAGGGACAGGGGGCGTACTGAAGCTTTCTTT. Its translation: CASRDRGRTEAFF. The V call is TRBV6-1, the J call TRBJ1-1; 11 positions agree with TRBD1. The CDR3 runs 13 residues. The junction had 2 bases not matched to a gene; V was cut back by 6 bases and J by 5 bases. Germline V lookup: CDR1 MNHNS, CDR2 SASEGT.

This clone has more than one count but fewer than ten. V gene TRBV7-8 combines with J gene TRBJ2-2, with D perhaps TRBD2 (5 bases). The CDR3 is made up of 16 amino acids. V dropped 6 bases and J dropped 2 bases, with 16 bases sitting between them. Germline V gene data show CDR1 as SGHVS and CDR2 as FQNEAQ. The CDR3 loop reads CASRQISGINTGELFF. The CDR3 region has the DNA TGTGCCAGCAGACAAATTTCCGGGATTAACACCGGGGAGCTGTTTTTT.

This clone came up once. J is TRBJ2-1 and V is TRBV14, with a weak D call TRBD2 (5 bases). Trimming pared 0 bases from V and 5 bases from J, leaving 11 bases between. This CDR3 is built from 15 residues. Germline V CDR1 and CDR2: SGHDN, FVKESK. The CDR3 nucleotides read TGTGCCAGCAGCCAAGATCCGAGGCGGGACAATGAGCAGTTCTTC. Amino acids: CASSQDPRRDNEQFF.

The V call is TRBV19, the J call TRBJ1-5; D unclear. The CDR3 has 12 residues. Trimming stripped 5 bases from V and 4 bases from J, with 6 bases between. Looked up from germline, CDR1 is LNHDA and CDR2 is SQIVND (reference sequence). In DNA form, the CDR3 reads TGTGCCAGTAGTTGGTTTAATCAGCCCCAGCATTTT. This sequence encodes CASSWFNQPQHF.

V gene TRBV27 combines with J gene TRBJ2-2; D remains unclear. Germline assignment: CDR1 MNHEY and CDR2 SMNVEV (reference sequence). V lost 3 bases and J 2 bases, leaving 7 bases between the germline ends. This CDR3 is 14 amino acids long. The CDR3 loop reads CASSLMGNTGELFF. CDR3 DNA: TGTGCCAGCAGTTTGATGGGTAACACCGGGGAGCTGTTTTTT.

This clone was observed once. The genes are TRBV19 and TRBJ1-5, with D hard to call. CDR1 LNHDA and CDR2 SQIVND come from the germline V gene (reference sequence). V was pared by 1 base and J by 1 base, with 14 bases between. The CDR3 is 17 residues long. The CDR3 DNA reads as TGTGCCAGTAGTATAGGATCGTGGGTTGGGAGCAATCAGCCCCAGCATTTT. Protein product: CASSIGSWVGSNQPQHF.

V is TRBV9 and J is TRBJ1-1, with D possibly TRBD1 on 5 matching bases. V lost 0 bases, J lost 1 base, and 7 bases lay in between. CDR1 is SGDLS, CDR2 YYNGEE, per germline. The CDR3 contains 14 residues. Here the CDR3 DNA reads TGTGCCAGCAGCGTAGTGGGGGGGAACACTGAAGCTTTCTTT. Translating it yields CASSVVGGNTEAFF.

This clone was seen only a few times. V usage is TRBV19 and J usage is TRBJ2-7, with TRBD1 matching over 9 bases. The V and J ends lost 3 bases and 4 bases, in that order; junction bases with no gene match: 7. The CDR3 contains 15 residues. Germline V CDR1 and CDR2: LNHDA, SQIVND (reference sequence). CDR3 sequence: CASSITGTGQYEQYF. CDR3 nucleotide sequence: TGTGCCAGTAGTATTACCGGGACAGGGCAATACGAGCAGTACTTC. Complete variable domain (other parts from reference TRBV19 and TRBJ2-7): DGGITQSPKYLFRKEGQNVTLSCEQNLNHDAMYWYRQDPGQGLRLIYYSQIVNDFQKGDIAEGYSVSREKKESFPLTVTSAQKNPTAFYLCASSITGTGQYEQYFGPGTRLTVT.

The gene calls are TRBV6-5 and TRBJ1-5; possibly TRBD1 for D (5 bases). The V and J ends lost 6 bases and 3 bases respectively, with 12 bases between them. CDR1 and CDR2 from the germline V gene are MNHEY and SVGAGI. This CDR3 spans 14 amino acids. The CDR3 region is CASSMRDANQPQHF. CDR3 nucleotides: TGTGCCAGCAGCATGCGGGACGCCAATCAGCCCCAGCATTTT.

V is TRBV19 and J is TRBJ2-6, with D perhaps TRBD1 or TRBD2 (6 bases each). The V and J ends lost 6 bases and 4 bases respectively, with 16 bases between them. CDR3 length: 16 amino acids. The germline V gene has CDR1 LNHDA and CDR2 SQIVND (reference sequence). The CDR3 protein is CASRHIGGPGANVLTF. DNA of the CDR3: TGTGCCAGTAGACACATTGGGGGGCCGGGGGCCAACGTCCTGACTTTC.